This entry lists 4 T cell receptor beta chains sequenced from one sample in a study of blood T cell repertoires in COVID-19. Profiling relied on immunoSEQ multiplex PCR, and the TCRdb table lists in-frame clones only, not all of them. In the table there are about 210,000 clones, around four fifths of which are singletons. Sequencing used peripheral blood. The receptors shown here come from a man aged 55-75 years with COVID-19, enrolled during active disease.

The chain carries TRBV25-1 and TRBJ1-1, with 7 bases fitting TRBD1. CDR1 and CDR2 from the germline V gene are MGHDK and SYGVNS. This CDR3 spans 13 amino acids. J was trimmed by 3 bases and V by 9 bases; bases with no gene match: 7. The CDR3 DNA reads as TGTGCCAGTAGCTCGAGGGGGCACACTGAAGCTTTCTTT. Translating gives CASSSRGHTEAFF. The full variable domain, rest sourced from reference TRBV25-1 and TRBJ1-1, is EADIYQTPRYLVIGTGKKITLECSQTMGHDKMYWYQQDPGMELHLIHYSYGVNSTEKGDLSSESTVSRIRTEHFPLTLESARPSHTSQYLCASSSRGHTEAFFGQGTRLTVV.

The DNA of the CDR3 is TGCGCCAGCAGCCAACAGTCAGTCAACTCTGGGGCCAACGTCCTGACTTTC. Translating it yields CASSQQSVNSGANVLTF. The chain has TRBV4-1 and TRBJ2-6, with D hard to call. The length of the CDR3 is 17 residues. Trimming pared 2 bases from V and 0 bases from J, leaving 11 bases between. CDR1 and CDR2 from the germline V gene are MGHRA and YSYEKL.

This rearrangement joins TRBV27 to TRBJ1-1, with D perhaps matching TRBD1 (6 bases). V shed 7 bases and J shed 1 base, with 16 bases lying between them. This CDR3 has 15 residues. Per germline, CDR1 MNHEY and CDR2 SMNVEV (reference sequence). The CDR3 DNA sequence: TGTGCCAGCATCCCCAGGGGTCCGAGGAACACTGAAGCTTTCTTT. This encodes CASIPRGPRNTEAFF.

This chain joins TRBV18 and TRBJ1-3, with 8 bases lining up with TRBD1. V lost 3 bases to trimming and J lost 0 bases; unmatched junction nucleotides: 1. Germline CDR1 reads KGHSH; CDR2 reads LQKENI. This CDR3 region has 15 residues. The CDR3 sequence is CASSPGQDSGNTIYF. Written as DNA, the CDR3 is TGTGCCAGCTCACCGGGACAGGACTCTGGAAACACCATATATTTT. Full variable domain (remainder filled in from reference TRBV18 and TRBJ1-3): NAGVMQNPRHLVRRRGQEARLRCSPMKGHSHVYWYRQLPEEGLKFMVYLQKENIIDESGMPKERFSAEFPKEGPSILRIQQVVRGDSAAYFCASSPGQDSGNTIYFGEGSWLTVV.